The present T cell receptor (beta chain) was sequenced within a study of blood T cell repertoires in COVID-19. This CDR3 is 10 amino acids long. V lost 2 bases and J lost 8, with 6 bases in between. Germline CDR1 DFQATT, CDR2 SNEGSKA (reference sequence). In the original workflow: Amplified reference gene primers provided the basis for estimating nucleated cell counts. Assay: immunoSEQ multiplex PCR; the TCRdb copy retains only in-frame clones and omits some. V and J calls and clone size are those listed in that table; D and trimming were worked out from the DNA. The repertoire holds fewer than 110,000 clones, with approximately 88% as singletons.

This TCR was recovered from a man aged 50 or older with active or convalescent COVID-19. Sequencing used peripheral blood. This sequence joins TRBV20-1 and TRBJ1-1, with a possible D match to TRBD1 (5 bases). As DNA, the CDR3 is TGCAGTGCTAGACACAGGGAAGCTTTCTTT. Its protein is CSARHREAFF.